One and the same sample provided the 3 T cell receptor beta chains below, sequenced in a study. TCRdb recomputed calls from the 5' RACE reads with MiXCR, one row per CDR3 protein. This repertoire shows around 9,700 distinct CDR3 sequences, less than 55% found once; its top ten account for about 6%. Treg sorting used a CD4+CD25+CD127-/low gate. The source material was Tregs sorted from a lymph node. These receptors were obtained from a female donor with breast cancer.

This clonotype was counted a few times. The chain recombines TRBV5-4 with TRBJ2-1; D tentatively reads TRBD1 or TRBD2 (5 bases each). The germline V and J ends were trimmed by 4 bases and 7 bases, with 27 bases remaining between them. This CDR3 contains 18 residues. CDR1 is SGHNT, CDR2 YYREEE, per germline (reference sequence). The CDR3 protein is CASSGKPGPTSGRNEQFF. CDR3 nucleotide sequence: TGTGCCAGCAGCGGAAAACCGGGACCAACATCAGGGAGAAATGAGCAGTTCTTC.

J is TRBJ2-1 and V is TRBV12-5; no definite D call. CDR1 and CDR2 (germline): LGHNT, FRNRAP. This CDR3 comprises 15 residues. CDR3 protein: CASSLDYPSSGEQFF. The CDR3 nucleotides read TGTGCCAGCAGCTTAGATTATCCAAGCAGTGGTGAGCAGTTCTTC. The variable domain in full, with the rest retrieved from reference TRBV12-5 and TRBJ2-1, is DARVTQTPRHKVTEMGQEVTMRCQPILGHNTVFWYRQTMMQGLELLAYFRNRAPLDDSGMPKDRFSAEMPDATLATLKIQPSEPRDSAVYFCASSLDYPSSGEQFFGPGTRLTVL.

A remark on this clonotype: This likely comes from a read error, as the CDR3 has no conserved phenylalanine or tryptophan at its end. The chain uses TRBV12-3 or TRBV12-4 and TRBJ2-1; D is undetermined. V lost 6 bases and J 8 bases, leaving 14 bases between the germline ends. This CDR3 spans 13 amino acids. The CDR3: CASSAPGSYEQFV. The CDR3 DNA follows: TGTGCCAGCAGCGCACCGGGTAGTTATGAGCAGTTCGTC.